This passage covers 25 T cell receptor beta chains from one sample sequenced in a study of cytomegalovirus exposure and HLA in healthy donors (dated by TCRdb to 2017 to 2019). Libraries were built with the immunoSEQ multiplex PCR assay. What TCRdb holds here is the immuneACCESS table cut down to in-frame rearrangements. Part of the clones is not present; checked against another copy, under half of the missing clones reflect an unresolved V gene, and the others are unexplained. Within this sample are around 220,000 clones, with around four fifths of them counted one time only. Around 15% of the sample rests with the top ten. Sequences were obtained from PBMCs. The receptors were sampled from a woman aged 25-40 years in good health and CMV-seropositive.

The chain joins TRBV7-9 to TRBJ2-1, with 12 positions matching TRBD1. The CDR3 spans 18 residues. Germline assignment: CDR1 SEHNR and CDR2 FQNEAQ (reference sequence). The ends lost 0 bases at V and 9 bases at J; junction bases unmatched: 12. CDR3 nucleotide sequence: TGTGCCAGCAGCTTAGCGGGCCCGGGACAGGGGGCCAGGGGTGAGCAGTTCTTC. Translated, it gives CASSLAGPGQGARGEQFF. The complete variable domain, with remaining parts taken from reference TRBV7-9 and TRBJ2-1, reads DTGVSQNPRHKITKRGQNVTFRCDPISEHNRLYWYRQTLGQGPEFLTYFQNEAQLEKSRLLSDRFSAERPKGSFSTLEIQRTEQGDSAMYLCASSLAGPGQGARGEQFFGPGTRLTVL.

The rearrangement links TRBV2 to TRBJ1-1; 7 nucleotides agree with TRBD1. V dropped 10 bases and J dropped 2; count of bases not matched to a gene: 16. This CDR3 spans 16 amino acids. The germline CDR1 and CDR2 sequences are SNHLY and FYNNEI. The CDR3, as DNA: TGTGCCACCCGGAGGGACCCGGGAGGGGGCAACACTGAAGCTTTCTTT. This sequence encodes CATRRDPGGGNTEAFF. The full variable domain, with the rest looked up from reference TRBV2 and TRBJ1-1, is EPEVTQTPSHQVTQMGQEVILRCVPISNHLYFYWYRQILGQKVEFLVSFYNNEISEKSEIFDDQFSVERPDGSNFTLKIRSTKLEDSAMYFCATRRDPGGGNTEAFFGQGTRLTVV.

The chain recombines TRBV29-1 with TRBJ2-7; perhaps TRBD2 as D (5 bases). Germline V gives CDR1 SQVTM, CDR2 ANQGSEA. CDR3 length: 12 amino acids. The ends were cut back, 4 bases at V and 5 bases at J, with 12 bases in the middle. DNA of the CDR3: TGCAGCGTTGGTAGGGAGAGTGACGAGCAGTACTTC. Its translation: CSVGRESDEQYF.

The V and J genes are TRBV12-5 and TRBJ1-1; no reliable D call. Germline CDR1 and CDR2: LGHNT and FRNRAP. The length of the CDR3 is 11 residues. Trimming pared 8 bases from V and 4 bases from J, leaving 8 bases between. The CDR3 nucleotides read TGTGCTAGTAGGTACGCCACTGAAGCTTTCTTT. Its protein product is CASRYATEAFF.

The chain recombines TRBV30 with TRBJ2-7, with 7 bases matching TRBD1. The J segment lost 4 bases and the V segment lost 8 bases, leaving 5 bases of the junction unmatched. Germline V gene lookup returns CDR1 GTSNPN and CDR2 SVGIG (reference sequence). This CDR3 is 11 amino acids long. DNA for the CDR3: TGTGCCCTCAAACAGGGGTACGAGCAGTACTTC. Protein sequence: CALKQGYEQYF. Based on the CDR3 plus reference TRBV30 and TRBJ2-7, the full variable domain is SQTIHQWPATLVQPVGSPLSLECTVEGTSNPNLYWYRQAAGRGLQLLFYSVGIGQISSEVPQNLSASRPQDRQFILSSKKLLLSDSGFYLCALKQGYEQYFGPGTRLTVT.

With respect to this clone: A much larger clone differs from this one at a single base, so this may be a read error. This sample also contains other DNA sequences that code for the same CDR3. J is TRBJ2-2 and V is TRBV9; D is unresolved. The V end lost 4 bases, the J end lost 1 base, and 2 bases lay between the germline ends. Per germline, CDR1 SGDLS and CDR2 YYNGEE. The length of the CDR3 is 12 residues. In DNA form, the CDR3 reads TGTGCCAGCAGCCTGAACACCGGGGAGCTGTTTTTT. It yields the protein CASSLNTGELFF.

The chain links TRBV6-1 to TRBJ2-3; D unclear. Germline lookup yields CDR1 MNHNS and CDR2 SASEGT. This CDR3 is 12 amino acids long. Trimming stripped 2 bases from V and 9 bases from J, with 9 bases between. The CDR3 coding sequence is TGTGCCAGCAGTGAACCGGCCCAAACGCAGTATTTT. Protein sequence: CASSEPAQTQYF.

V gene TRBV9 combines with J gene TRBJ1-2; D is undetermined. V dropped 0 bases and J dropped 5 bases, with 11 bases sitting between them. The CDR3 loop spans 14 amino acids. In germline, CDR1 is SGDLS, CDR2 YYNGEE. The CDR3 is CASSVGVGLYGYTF. CDR3 bases: TGTGCCAGCAGCGTAGGGGTGGGGTTGTATGGCTACACCTTC.

The rearrangement uses TRBV14 and TRBJ2-7; D is uncertain. The CDR3 sequence is 16 residues long. From germline, CDR1 is SGHDN and CDR2 FVKESK. Trimming shortened V by 1 base and J by 2 bases, and 15 bases separated the two germline ends. DNA of the CDR3: TGTGCCAGCAGCCAAGTATGGACGAAGGGTACCTACGAGCAGTACTTC. Its protein product is CASSQVWTKGTYEQYF.

The V call is TRBV5-1, the J call TRBJ2-1; 11 bases line up with TRBD2. CDR1 and CDR2 (germline): SGHRS, YFSETQ. V shed 0 bases and J 4 bases; nucleotides not matched to a gene: 9. The CDR3 contains 18 residues. This CDR3 reads CASSLAVAGGTGYNEQFF. In DNA, the CDR3 is TGCGCCAGCAGCTTGGCCGTAGCGGGAGGGACGGGTTACAATGAGCAGTTCTTC.

The V gene is TRBV5-8, the J gene TRBJ1-1; D might be TRBD1 (5 bases). This CDR3 is built from 15 residues. V lost 4 bases, J lost 4 bases, and 17 bases lay in between. Germline V gene data show CDR1 as SGHTS and CDR2 as YDEGEE. The CDR3, as DNA: TGTGCCAGCAGCCCCTTCCAGGGCCCGGGCACTGAAGCTTTCTTT. Its translation is CASSPFQGPGTEAFF.

The V call is TRBV5-4, the J call TRBJ1-2; D remains ambiguous. Germline V gene sequence: CDR1 SGHNT, CDR2 YYREEE (reference sequence). The length of the CDR3 is 14 residues. V was pared by 0 bases and J by 2 bases, with 8 bases between. CDR3 sequence (DNA): TGTGCCAGCAGCTTGGACGTGAACAACTATGGCTACACCTTC. Protein: CASSLDVNNYGYTF.

The chain employs TRBV5-6 and TRBJ2-7; 8 bases are shared with TRBD2. V was clipped by 4 bases and J by 4 bases; unmatched bases: 10. The CDR3 is 15 amino acids. Germline CDR1 and CDR2: SGHDT and YYEEEE. The CDR3 DNA reads as TGTGCCAGCAGCCCGATGAGAGCGGGAGCTTACGAGCAGTACTTC. As protein: CASSPMRAGAYEQYF.

The chain joins TRBV27 to TRBJ2-7; D gene ambiguous. Germline V CDR1 and CDR2: MNHEY, SMNVEV (reference sequence). This CDR3 is built from 13 residues. Trimming pared 2 bases from V and 4 bases from J, leaving 9 bases between. CDR3 residues: CASSLNTDYEQYF. The CDR3 DNA sequence: TGTGCCAGCAGTTTAAACACAGATTACGAGCAGTACTTC.

The chain couples TRBV27 to TRBJ1-3; D uncertain. From germline, CDR1 is MNHEY and CDR2 SMNVEV (reference sequence). V was trimmed by 0 bases and J by 0 bases, leaving 6 bases between them. This CDR3 region has 15 residues. In DNA, the CDR3 is TGTGCCAGCAGTTTATCCCTGGCCTCTGGAAACACCATATATTTT. Translated, it gives CASSLSLASGNTIYF.

The chain combines TRBV27 with TRBJ2-1; D is possibly TRBD1 or TRBD2 (5 bases each). CDR3 length: 13 residues. The V end was cut by 3 bases, the J end by 9 bases, with 12 bases between. Germline-derived CDR1 and CDR2 are MNHEY and SMNVEV (reference sequence). CDR3 protein: CASSFEGNGEQFF. For the CDR3, the DNA is TGTGCCAGCAGTTTTGAGGGGAACGGTGAGCAGTTCTTC.

This clone was recorded only once. The CDR3 sequence: CASSLGLAGGSYNEQFF. Here the CDR3 DNA reads TGTGCCAGCAGTTTAGGACTAGCGGGTGGGTCCTACAATGAGCAGTTCTTC. V and J are TRBV27 and TRBJ2-1; 11 bases fit TRBD2. CDR3 length: 17 amino acids. Germline V CDR1 and CDR2: MNHEY, SMNVEV (reference sequence). After removal of 2 bases from V and 1 base from J, the junction contained 4 bases not matched to a gene.

The chain joins TRBV5-4 to TRBJ2-1; D is ambiguous. The V gene lost 0 bases and the J gene lost 7 bases, with 5 bases spanning the gap. Germline CDR1 is SGHNT and CDR2 is YYREEE (reference sequence). This CDR3 has 12 residues. CDR3 sequence (DNA): TGTGCCAGCAGCTTGGTCAAGAATGAGCAGTTCTTC. The encoded protein is CASSLVKNEQFF. The variable domain in full, completed from reference TRBV5-4 and TRBJ2-1, reads ETGVTQSPTHLIKTRGQQVTLRCSSQSGHNTVSWYQQALGQGPQFIFQYYREEENGRGNFPPRFSGLQFPNYSSELNVNALELDDSALYLCASSLVKNEQFFGPGTRLTVL.

The chain is built from TRBV9 and TRBJ2-3; maybe TRBD2 (6 bases). Germline CDR1 is SGDLS and CDR2 is YYNGEE. Trimming took 4 bases from V and 7 from J, leaving 16 bases between them. This CDR3 comprises 14 residues. The CDR3 loop reads CASSLDGGSHTQYF. CDR3 bases: TGTGCCAGCAGCTTGGACGGAGGGTCGCATACGCAGTATTTT.

The chain links TRBV29-1 to TRBJ2-7; 9 nucleotides agree with TRBD1. Trimming took 3 bases from V and 2 from J; bases not matched to a gene: 2. The germline CDR1 and CDR2 sequences are SQVTM and ANQGSEA. The CDR3 has 13 amino acids. The CDR3 loop is CSVEDRGAYEQYF. CDR3 DNA sequence: TGCAGCGTTGAGGACAGGGGAGCCTACGAGCAGTACTTC.

The rearrangement uses TRBV11-2 and TRBJ1-3; a possible D gene is TRBD1 (5 bases). Germline CDR1 is SGHAT and CDR2 is FQNNGV. The ends were cut back, 1 base at V and 3 bases at J, with 7 bases in the middle. This CDR3 is 14 amino acids long. CDR3 amino acids: CASSLGQIGNTIYF. CDR3 DNA sequence: TGTGCCAGCAGCTTAGGACAGATTGGAAACACCATATATTTT.

The chain couples TRBV6-6 to TRBJ2-7, with a weak D call TRBD1 (5 bases). V lost 0 bases and J 0 bases, leaving 6 bases between the germline ends. This CDR3 comprises 14 residues. Germline V CDR1 and CDR2: MNHNY, SVGAGI (reference sequence). CDR3 coding DNA: TGTGCCAGCAGTTACTCAGGGGACTCCTACGAGCAGTACTTC. It is translated as CASSYSGDSYEQYF.

The count of this clone is one. CDR3 protein: CASSPLRGGTYEQYF. Written as DNA, the CDR3 is TGTGCCAGCAGCCCCTTAAGAGGGGGGACCTACGAGCAGTACTTC. The V call is TRBV6-5, the J call TRBJ2-7; D tentatively reads TRBD1 or TRBD2 (6 bases each). Trimming took 6 bases from V and 2 from J, leaving 17 bases between them. The CDR3 length is 15 residues. In germline, CDR1 is MNHEY, CDR2 SVGAGI.

The chain carries TRBV6-7 and TRBJ1-1, with unresolved D. Being an ORF, TRBV6-7 has a function that is uncertain. Trimming took off 11 bases at V and 6 bases at J, with 4 bases between the two ends. CDR3 length: 8 residues. CDR3 region: CASPEAFF. CDR3 in DNA: TGTGCCTCCCCTGAAGCTTTCTTT.

V is TRBV6-1 and J is TRBJ2-7, with TRBD2 matching over 9 bases. The CDR3 contains 16 residues. Germline lookup yields CDR1 MNHNS and CDR2 SASEGT. The V gene end was trimmed by 4 bases and the J gene end by 6 bases; junction bases not matched to a gene: 13. This CDR3 is CASSAYFAGGPFEQYF. DNA of the CDR3: TGTGCCAGCAGTGCCTACTTTGCGGGAGGGCCCTTCGAGCAGTACTTC.